Sequencing of this TCR beta chain was carried out in a study of shared clonotypes between healthy human individuals. Study as a whole: Per-donor plates numbered three CD4 naive, three CD4 memory, two CD8 naive and one CD8 memory. Study results and limitations: Across subsets, estimated richness was generally greater for naive than for memory populations.

Germline CDR1 reads SGHAT; CDR2 reads FQNNGV. Trimming shortened V by 3 bases and J by 6 bases, and 12 bases separated the two germline ends. The CDR3 is 14 residues long. The donor population consisted of healthy HIV-negative adults with no recent acute infections or vaccinations. A CD45RA-negative memory subset and a CD45RA+ naive subset were separated from the CD4+ cells. In regard to this clone: The antigen is not known.

Only in-frame clones appear in the TCRdb table, and some are missing; sequencing was by immunoSEQ multiplex PCR. The top ten clones hold 10% to 13% of a sample with a few hundred thousand clones, about 74% of them seen once. The clonotype originates from a young man in good health. This chain uses TRBV11-2 with TRBJ1-5; the D is unclear. Input material: memory CD4+ T cells sorted from blood. Sample subset: CD45RA-negative fraction. CDR3 residues: CASSFTGIGQPQHF. The CDR3 DNA sequence: TGTGCCAGCAGCTTTACGGGGATTGGTCAGCCCCAGCATTTT.